The 20 T cell receptor beta chains below come from one sample, sequenced in a study of CXCR3-negative and CXCR3-positive naive CD8 T cells. Whole-study results and caveats: CXCR3-expressing naive cells carried TRB CDR3s more hydrophobic than those of CXCR3-negative naive cells.

Preparation of TRB cDNA libraries relied on 5' RACE carrying UMI labels. With the 5' RACE reads reprocessed, TCRdb shows one record per CDR3 protein and no DNA. This sample's table reports about 98,000 distinct CDR3 sequences. Their recognized antigens are unknown. The source material was naive CXCR3+ CD8+ T cells from blood. Subset indicated: CD45RO-CCR7+CD27+CD95- naive CD8+ T cells expressing CXCR3 (TNR3+). The receptor source for this set is a human donor in good health. Some clones in this sample may be carry-over from other donors' samples.

V and J are TRBV21-1 and TRBJ2-7; TCRdb reports TRBD2, a call that lacks DNA to check it against. TRBV21-1 is a pseudogene segment. The CDR3 has 18 amino acids. The CDR3 spells CASSKAAEKGPTIYEQYF.

The rearrangement uses TRBV7-2 and TRBJ1-2; TCRdb's D gene call, TRBD1, goes unchecked for lack of DNA. CDR1 and CDR2 from the germline V gene are SGHTA and FQGNSA. The length of the CDR3 is 18 residues. This chain's CDR3 is CASSLLFVQGAGNYGYTF.

This chain links TRBV27 with TRBJ1-3. The CDR3 is made up of 11 amino acids. The V gene's germline CDR1 is MNHEY and CDR2 SMNVEV (reference sequence). The CDR3 loop reads CASGNGNTIYF.

The CDR3 is CATSEGQGAFNQPQHF. The J gene is TRBJ1-5, the V gene TRBV15; with no DNA, the TCRdb D assignment of TRBD1 cannot be verified. The germline gives CDR1 LNHNV, CDR2 YYDKDF (reference sequence). The CDR3 runs 16 residues. The whole variable domain, filled in from reference TRBV15 and TRBJ1-5, reads DAMVIQNPRYQVTQFGKPVTLSCSQTLNHNVMYWYQQKSSQAPKLLFHYYDKDFNNEADTPDNFQSRRPNTSFCFLDIRSPGLGDTAMYLCATSEGQGAFNQPQHFGDGTRLSIL.

The chain has TRBV20-1 and TRBJ2-5; TCRdb names TRBD2, which stays unverified in the absence of DNA. There are 16 residues in the CDR3. Per the germline V gene, CDR1 is DFQATT and CDR2 is SNEGSKA (reference sequence). CDR3 in amino acids: CSALVPGLAGIETQYF.

V usage is TRBV12-3 or TRBV12-4 and J usage is TRBJ2-6; there is no DNA to check the TCRdb D call of TRBD2. The CDR3 covers 17 residues. CDR3 sequence: CASTPPGGLAGANVLTF.

The V gene is TRBV12-3 or TRBV12-4, the J gene TRBJ1-2; TCRdb proposes TRBD1, but this gene call is untestable without DNA. The CDR3 contains 15 residues. The CDR3 spells CASSVFGQGNYGYTF.

This CDR3 is CASSLVTRTSGGETQYF. The rearrangement joins TRBV7-9 to TRBJ2-5; TCRdb names TRBD2, which stays unverified in the absence of DNA. Germline V lookup: CDR1 SEHNR, CDR2 FQNEAQ (reference sequence). The CDR3 spans 17 residues.

This chain links TRBV9 with TRBJ1-6; the TCRdb call, TRBD1, lacks DNA for checking. The CDR3 has 17 amino acids. Germline CDR1 SGDLS, CDR2 YYNGEE. CDR3 region: CASSERSQVRYNSPLHF.

This sequence joins TRBV28 and TRBJ2-1; the TCRdb call, TRBD2, lacks DNA for checking. The CDR3 has 14 amino acids. Per the germline V gene, CDR1 is MDHEN and CDR2 is SYDVKM. This CDR3 is CASSPILTSAEQFF.

The chain has TRBV5-4 and TRBJ2-3; with no DNA, the TCRdb D assignment of TRBD2 cannot be verified. This CDR3 comprises 15 residues. CDR1 is SGHNT and CDR2 is YYREEE in the germline V gene (reference sequence). This CDR3 is CASSTYSGSTDTQYF.

The chain is built from TRBV6-5 and TRBJ1-1; lacking DNA, the TRBD1 call made by TCRdb goes unchecked. The V gene's germline CDR1 is MNHEY and CDR2 SVGAGI. This CDR3 is 16 amino acids long. The CDR3 loop reads CASSSRTDSLNTEAFF.

The chain employs TRBV7-9 and TRBJ2-1; TCRdb designates TRBD2, a call that cannot be tested without DNA. The germline gives CDR1 SEHNR, CDR2 FQNEAQ (reference sequence). The CDR3 spans 16 residues. The chain's CDR3 is CASSLTSGPPYNEQFF.

The chain carries TRBV12-3 or TRBV12-4 and TRBJ2-7; TCRdb's D call of TRBD1 is untestable without DNA. The CDR3 extends over 16 amino acids. The CDR3 reads CARTAGDRNLPYEQYF.

V gene TRBV6-2 or TRBV6-3 combines with J gene TRBJ2-1; TCRdb outputs TRBD1, but without DNA this stays unchecked. This CDR3 spans 16 amino acids. Per germline, CDR1 MNHEY and CDR2 SVGEGT. This CDR3 reads CASSYPAGGDLNEQFF.

The chain carries TRBV28 and TRBJ2-5; without DNA, the TCRdb call of TRBD1 cannot be checked. Germline V lookup: CDR1 MDHEN, CDR2 SYDVKM. This CDR3 contains 16 residues. CDR3 protein: CASSSTHRGQQETQYF.

This sequence joins TRBV7-9 and TRBJ1-6; TCRdb lists TRBD1, though no DNA is available to test this call. The CDR3 has 12 amino acids. The germline gives CDR1 SEHNR, CDR2 FQNEAQ (reference sequence). The CDR3: CASSGGDSPLHF.

This chain links TRBV4-3 with TRBJ2-1; the TCRdb call, TRBD1, lacks DNA for checking. The CDR3 runs 17 residues. Per germline, CDR1 LGHNA and CDR2 YSLEER. CDR3 residues: CASSQDGGGYSYNEQFF.

V and J are TRBV28 and TRBJ1-5. Germline V gene lookup returns CDR1 MDHEN and CDR2 SYDVKM. This CDR3 region has 16 residues. CDR3 sequence: CASSFSSRASNQPQHF.

The chain employs TRBV29-1 and TRBJ1-1. This CDR3 is 12 amino acids long. Germline V gene sequence: CDR1 SQVTM, CDR2 ANQGSEA. This CDR3 is CSVVGRNTEAFF.